The 10 T cell receptor beta chains in this list originate from one sample, sequenced in a study of blood T cell repertoires in COVID-19. Clones were sequenced by immunoSEQ multiplex PCR, and TCRdb holds only the in-frame ones, with some missing. The table lists about 62,000 clones, 75% to 90% of them singletons, with over 15% in the top ten. Input material: peripheral blood. The source is an older woman with COVID-19, enrolled during active disease.

The chain links TRBV4-1 to TRBJ1-2; D uncertain. V lost 0 bases and J lost 4, with 12 bases in between. This CDR3 is built from 15 residues. Germline V lookup: CDR1 MGHRA, CDR2 YSYEKL. The CDR3 DNA sequence: TGCGCCAGCAGCCAAGATACGAGACAAGGCTATGGCTACACCTTC. Its protein is CASSQDTRQGYGYTF.

This clone showed up just once. The genes are TRBV30 and TRBJ1-1; 10 nucleotides agree with TRBD1. V lost 8 bases, J lost 9 bases, and 9 bases stayed unmatched. This CDR3 is built from 12 residues. Germline V CDR1 and CDR2: GTSNPN, SVGIG (reference sequence). The CDR3 DNA reads TGTGCCGGGGACGACAGGGGGCTTAAAGCTTTCTTT. This translates into CAGDDRGLKAFF.

The chain uses TRBV7-6 and TRBJ2-5, with a tentative D call TRBD2 (6 bases). CDR1 and CDR2 (germline): SGHVS, FNYEAQ. V was pared by 4 bases and J by 1 base, with 13 bases between. The CDR3 spans 15 residues. The CDR3 loop reads CASSYDGLPQETQYF. CDR3 nucleotides: TGTGCCAGCAGCTACGACGGACTACCCCAAGAGACCCAGTACTTC. The full variable domain, its missing parts supplied by reference TRBV7-6 and TRBJ2-5, is GAGVSQSPRYKVTKRGQDVALRCDPISGHVSLYWYRQALGQGPEFLTYFNYEAQQDKSGLPNDRFSAERPEGSISTLTIQRTEQRDSAMYRCASSYDGLPQETQYFGPGTRLLVL.

This chain links TRBV5-4 with TRBJ1-1; TRBD1 is a possible D gene (6 bases). The germline V gene has CDR1 SGHNT and CDR2 YYREEE (reference sequence). V lost 1 base to trimming and J lost 5 bases, with 12 bases between them. CDR3 length: 14 residues. The CDR3: CASSLSGGWTEAFF. CDR3 DNA sequence: TGTGCCAGCAGCTTGAGCGGGGGCTGGACTGAAGCTTTCTTT. Full variable domain (remainder filled in from reference TRBV5-4 and TRBJ1-1): ETGVTQSPTHLIKTRGQQVTLRCSSQSGHNTVSWYQQALGQGPQFIFQYYREEENGRGNFPPRFSGLQFPNYSSELNVNALELDDSALYLCASSLSGGWTEAFFGQGTRLTVV.

The rearrangement links TRBV10-1 to TRBJ2-1; D unclear. There are 16 residues in the CDR3. With 0 bases removed from V and 0 bases from J, the gap between germline ends came to 9 bases. Germline loops: CDR1 WNHNN, CDR2 SYGVQD (reference sequence). The CDR3 coding sequence is TGCGCCAGCAGTGAGTCGGGCTATAGCTCCTACAATGAGCAGTTCTTC. Translation gives CASSESGYSSYNEQFF.

The V gene is TRBV4-2, the J gene TRBJ2-1, with 10 bases that match TRBD2. The CDR3 runs 16 residues. Per germline, CDR1 LGHNA and CDR2 YNFKEQ. The V segment lost 0 bases and the J segment 9 bases; nucleotides outside the gene matches: 8. The CDR3 nucleotides read TGTGCCAGCAGCCAAGATGGAGCGGGAGGGCCGGGTGAGCAGTTCTTC. The encoded protein is CASSQDGAGGPGEQFF.

The rearrangement uses TRBV9 and TRBJ2-3, with 9 bases matching TRBD1. Germline assignment: CDR1 SGDLS and CDR2 YYNGEE. The length of the CDR3 is 15 residues. The V and J ends lost 0 bases and 5 bases, in that order; junction bases with no gene match: 4. As DNA, the CDR3 is TGTGCCAGCAGCGTAGCTGGACAGGGGAAAGATACGCAGTATTTT. Its translation is CASSVAGQGKDTQYF. The whole variable domain, filled in from reference TRBV9 and TRBJ2-3, reads DSGVTQTPKHLITATGQRVTLRCSPRSGDLSVYWYQQSLDQGLQFLIQYYNGEERAKGNILERFSAQQFPDLHSELNLSSLELGDSALYFCASSVAGQGKDTQYFGPGTRLTVL.

The J gene is TRBJ2-5, the V gene TRBV25-1; 9 bases fit TRBD1. After removal of 3 bases from V and 5 bases from J, the junction contained 16 bases not matched to a gene. CDR3 length: 18 residues. CDR1 and CDR2 from the germline V gene are MGHDK and SYGVNS. CDR3 nucleotides: TGTGCCAGCAGTGAGGAAATCCGGGACAGGGCACAGGGGGAGACCCAGTACTTC. It yields the protein CASSEEIRDRAQGETQYF.

This clone was observed once. The genes are TRBV4-3 and TRBJ2-1, with a weak D call TRBD2 (6 bases). Germline CDR1 and CDR2: LGHNA and YSLEER. V shed 3 bases and J shed 7 bases, with 16 bases lying between them. The CDR3 covers 15 residues. In DNA form, the CDR3 reads TGCGCCAGCAGCCACTCGGGGACTCGTAGAAATGAGCAGTTCTTC. Translation: CASSHSGTRRNEQFF.

The V and J genes are TRBV28 and TRBJ2-7; TRBD1 aligns across 7 bases. Germline CDR1 and CDR2: MDHEN and SYDVKM. The CDR3 is 13 residues long. V dropped 3 bases and J dropped 5; count of bases not matched to a gene: 4. The CDR3 DNA is TGTGCCAGCAGTTTCGGACAGGCTGACGAGCAGTACTTC. The encoded protein is CASSFGQADEQYF.